The 27 T cell receptor beta chains listed next were all sequenced from one sample in a study of beta chain features in type 1 diabetes. The entirety of the isolated RNA underwent reverse transcription, so expressed TCRB transcripts were sequenced. TCRdb's table, derived via immunoSEQ multiplex PCR, lists solely in-frame clones and lacks some. The sample has a few hundred thousand clones; approximately 31% are singletons. Sequenced sample: naive CD4+ T cells from blood. These receptors were obtained from a man between 18 and 29 years old in good health.

This clone was detected only a few times. V and J are TRBV29-1 and TRBJ1-5, with TRBD1 matching over 7 bases. This CDR3 has 12 residues. The junction had 2 bases not matched to a gene; V was cut back by 1 base and J by 8 bases. Germline CDR1 SQVTM, CDR2 ANQGSEA. The DNA for the CDR3 is TGCAGCGTTGAAGGACAGGGTGAGCCCCAGCATTTT. Amino acids: CSVEGQGEPQHF.

This clone appeared a few times. The CDR3 region is CAIRSGQGTANYGYTF. For the CDR3, the DNA is TGTGCCATCCGAAGCGGGCAGGGGACAGCTAACTATGGCTACACCTTC. The chain employs TRBV19 and TRBJ1-2; 7 nucleotides align to TRBD1. The CDR3 extends over 16 amino acids. Germline trimming cut 10 bases from V and 0 bases from J; bases unmatched to any gene: 14. CDR1 and CDR2 from the germline V gene are LNHDA and SQIVND (reference sequence).

The gene calls are TRBV29-1 and TRBJ2-1; TRBD2 might be the D (5 bases). This CDR3 region has 15 residues. V was shortened by 1 base and J by 0 bases, with 10 bases between the two germline ends. CDR1 SQVTM and CDR2 ANQGSEA come from the germline V gene. For the CDR3, the DNA is TGCAGCGTTGAAGGTGTCGGGGACTCCTACAATGAGCAGTTCTTC. It is translated as CSVEGVGDSYNEQFF.

V is TRBV5-6 and J is TRBJ2-5; TRBD2 matches 7 bases. The CDR3 has 15 residues. V shed 5 bases, J shed 0 bases, and the junction held 7 bases outside the gene matches. Per the germline V gene, CDR1 is SGHDT and CDR2 is YYEEEE. The CDR3 coding sequence is TGTGCCAGCAGGCGAAAACTAGCGTACCAAGAGACCCAGTACTTC. Protein sequence: CASRRKLAYQETQYF.

This clone has just a few counts. The chain combines TRBV30 with TRBJ2-7; no definite D call. This CDR3 spans 13 amino acids. V lost 1 base, J lost 7 bases, and 14 bases lay in between. Germline V gene data show CDR1 as GTSNPN and CDR2 as SVGIG (reference sequence). CDR3: CAWSDGVTREQYF. CDR3 nucleotide sequence: TGTGCCTGGAGTGATGGGGTAACAAGAGAGCAGTACTTC.

The chain combines TRBV19 with TRBJ2-7; 9 nucleotides line up with TRBD1. V was clipped by 3 bases and J by 12 bases; unmatched bases: 9. The CDR3 is 13 residues long. CDR1 LNHDA and CDR2 SQIVND come from the germline V gene (reference sequence). The CDR3 reads CASSMRRGQGTYF. The CDR3, as DNA: TGTGCCAGTAGTATGCGGAGGGGACAGGGAACGTACTTC.

This clone was detected only a few times. The rearrangement uses TRBV30 and TRBJ2-6, with TRBD1 matching over 8 bases. With 3 bases clipped from V and 2 bases from J, the junction kept 6 bases outside the gene matches. The germline gives CDR1 GTSNPN, CDR2 SVGIG (reference sequence). The CDR3 covers 16 residues. CDR3 bases: TGTGCCTGGAGGGAATACAGGGGGGCTGGGGCCAACGTCCTGACTTTC. Translated, it gives CAWREYRGAGANVLTF.

This clone was counted a single time. The genes are TRBV30 and TRBJ2-7; 10 bases align to TRBD2. The CDR3 totals 16 residues. Germline V gene sequence: CDR1 GTSNPN, CDR2 SVGIG (reference sequence). Trimming took 7 bases from V and 4 from J; bases not matched to a gene: 16. CDR3 sequence: CASAPSGRGRRYEQYF. The CDR3 DNA follows: TGTGCCTCGGCCCCAAGCGGGAGGGGGAGGAGGTACGAGCAGTACTTC.

This chain connects TRBV2 to TRBJ1-5; D not resolved. The CDR3 contains 14 residues. Germline V gives CDR1 SNHLY, CDR2 FYNNEI. V was pared by 6 bases and J by 5 bases, with 14 bases between. The CDR3 reads CASSAGWWDQPQHF. For the CDR3, the DNA is TGTGCCAGCAGCGCGGGATGGTGGGATCAGCCCCAGCATTTT.

This sequence joins TRBV29-1 and TRBJ2-2; 9 nucleotides align to TRBD1. With V trimmed by 6 bases and J by 4 bases, 6 bases remained unmatched. CDR3 length equals 14 residues. Per germline, CDR1 SQVTM and CDR2 ANQGSEA. DNA for the CDR3: TGCAGCGTCTACGCGACAGGGGGCACCGGGGAGCTGTTTTTT. Its translation: CSVYATGGTGELFF.

CDR3 loop: CASMSGSTYEQYF. CDR3 coding DNA: TGTGCCAGCATGAGCGGGAGTACCTACGAGCAGTACTTC. The chain recombines TRBV27 with TRBJ2-7; 8 bases fit TRBD2. CDR1 and CDR2 (germline): MNHEY, SMNVEV (reference sequence). The ends lost 7 bases at V and 2 bases at J; junction bases unmatched: 4. This CDR3 is built from 13 residues.

CDR3 nucleotide sequence: TGTGCTATAACGGCGGCGGTCTCCTACAATGAGCAGTTCTTC. As protein: CAITAAVSYNEQFF. This chain connects TRBV10-3 to TRBJ2-1, with unresolved D. The CDR3 covers 14 residues. Germline V gene sequence: CDR1 ENHRY, CDR2 SYGVKD.

The rearrangement uses TRBV4-1 and TRBJ1-5, with TRBD1 identical over 8 bases. V was pared by 1 base and J by 0 bases, with 11 bases of the junction left unmatched. Germline CDR1 reads MGHRA; CDR2 reads YSYEKL. CDR3 length: 19 residues. The CDR3 spells CASSQVRGQETNSNQPQHF. CDR3 nucleotide sequence: TGCGCCAGCAGCCAAGTGAGGGGACAGGAGACGAATAGCAATCAGCCCCAGCATTTT.

This clone appeared a few times. The chain recombines TRBV4-1 with TRBJ2-7, with TRBD1 matching over 10 bases. From germline, CDR1 is MGHRA and CDR2 YSYEKL. The junction had 5 bases not matched to a gene; V was cut back by 5 bases and J by 4 bases. The CDR3 covers 14 residues. In nucleotides, the CDR3 is TGCGCCAGCAGCAATCCGGGACAGGGGTACGAGCAGTACTTC. Protein product: CASSNPGQGYEQYF.

This clone was counted between two and nine times. This chain links TRBV29-1 with TRBJ2-5; D remains ambiguous. The V end lost 4 bases, the J end lost 2 bases, and 23 bases lay between the germline ends. The CDR3 extends over 17 amino acids. Germline CDR1 is SQVTM and CDR2 is ANQGSEA. CDR3 sequence: CSVVIWSDGPLQETQYF. CDR3 DNA sequence: TGCAGCGTTGTTATCTGGTCGGACGGGCCCCTTCAAGAGACCCAGTACTTC.

This clone appeared a few times. The genes are TRBV6-6 and TRBJ2-3; D ambiguous. This CDR3 has 15 amino acids. V lost 0 bases and J lost 0, with 7 bases in between. Germline assignment: CDR1 MNHNY and CDR2 SVGAGI (reference sequence). This chain's CDR3 is CASSYSGYSTDTQYF. As DNA, the CDR3 is TGTGCCAGCAGTTACTCGGGCTATAGCACAGATACGCAGTATTTT.

This clone came up a few times. The CDR3: CASSVGWSYNEQFF. The CDR3 DNA sequence: TGTGCCAGCAGCGTAGGGTGGAGTTACAATGAGCAGTTCTTC. V is TRBV9 and J is TRBJ2-1; the D is unclear. The V and J ends lost 0 bases and 4 bases respectively, with 8 bases between them. CDR1 is SGDLS, CDR2 YYNGEE, per germline. The CDR3 sequence is 14 residues long.

This clone was seen a few times. The V call is TRBV9, the J call TRBJ2-2; a weak D match, TRBD1 (5 bases). Germline V gives CDR1 SGDLS, CDR2 YYNGEE. The CDR3 spans 15 residues. Trimming stripped 0 bases from V and 4 bases from J, with 10 bases between. The CDR3 sequence: CASSVGRVGTGELFF. Written as DNA, the CDR3 is TGTGCCAGCAGCGTAGGCAGGGTGGGCACCGGGGAGCTGTTTTTT.

The chain has TRBV9 and TRBJ2-2; maybe TRBD2 (5 bases). The CDR3 has 16 amino acids. Per germline, CDR1 SGDLS and CDR2 YYNGEE. Trimming removed 0 bases from V and 7 bases from J, with 16 bases in between. The DNA of the CDR3 is TGTGCCAGCAGCGTAGCCCCAAAGGGAGTAGGCGGGGAGCTGTTTTTT. As protein: CASSVAPKGVGGELFF. Full variable domain (outside the CDR3, taken from reference TRBV9 and TRBJ2-2): DSGVTQTPKHLITATGQRVTLRCSPRSGDLSVYWYQQSLDQGLQFLIQYYNGEERAKGNILERFSAQQFPDLHSELNLSSLELGDSALYFCASSVAPKGVGGELFFGEGSRLTVL.

V usage is TRBV19 and J usage is TRBJ1-1; D is ambiguous. Looked up from germline, CDR1 is LNHDA and CDR2 is SQIVND (reference sequence). V lost 6 bases and J lost 1, with 9 bases in between. CDR3 length: 13 residues. CDR3 bases: TGTGCCAGTAGCTCAAACCCGAACACTGAAGCTTTCTTT. It codes for CASSSNPNTEAFF.

The CDR3 spells CASNTPGQGLQETQYF. In DNA form, the CDR3 reads TGTGCCAGCAACACACCTGGGCAGGGACTCCAAGAGACCCAGTACTTC. This chain connects TRBV7-9 to TRBJ2-5, with TRBD2 as a possible D gene (6 bases). V lost 7 bases to trimming and J lost 1 base, with 19 bases between them. The CDR3 length is 16 residues. The V gene's germline CDR1 is SEHNR and CDR2 FQNEAQ (reference sequence).

V usage is TRBV5-1 and J usage is TRBJ1-1; D unclear. The germline gives CDR1 SGHRS, CDR2 YFSETQ. V was shortened by 1 base and J by 1 base, with 8 bases between the two germline ends. This CDR3 has 14 residues. The CDR3 here is CASSLTPANTEAFF. The CDR3 bases are TGCGCCAGCAGCTTGACCCCTGCGAACACTGAAGCTTTCTTT.

A few counts support this clone. The CDR3 is CASSQTEETQYF. As DNA, the CDR3 is TGTGCCAGCAGCCAAACAGAAGAGACCCAGTACTTC. V and J are TRBV14 and TRBJ2-5, with unresolved D. Germline loops: CDR1 SGHDN, CDR2 FVKESK. The CDR3 is made up of 12 amino acids. The germline V and J ends were trimmed by 2 bases and 3 bases, with 4 bases remaining between them.

This clone was observed a handful of times. J is TRBJ2-7 and V is TRBV7-2; 7 bases line up with TRBD1. This CDR3 has 15 amino acids. CDR1 SGHTA and CDR2 FQGNSA come from the germline V gene. Trimming removed 3 bases from V and 1 base from J; junction bases left unmatched: 6. The CDR3 DNA is TGTGCCAGCAGCTTCGGGACAGTGGTTTCCTACGAGCAGTACTTC. Translation: CASSFGTVVSYEQYF.

This clone was seen more than once but under ten times. The rearrangement links TRBV29-1 to TRBJ2-7; possible D gene TRBD1, 6 bases. The germline gives CDR1 SQVTM, CDR2 ANQGSEA. V shed 5 bases and J shed 1 base, with 12 bases lying between them. This CDR3 contains 13 residues. CDR3 bases: TGCAGCGTTATTACAGGGAATTCCTACGAGCAGTACTTC. This codes for CSVITGNSYEQYF.

This clone occurred a few times. The chain is built from TRBV5-1 and TRBJ1-1, with 9 positions matching TRBD1. The V gene end was trimmed by 0 bases and the J gene end by 7 bases; junction bases not matched to a gene: 1. This CDR3 is built from 13 residues. Per the germline V gene, CDR1 is SGHRS and CDR2 is YFSETQ. CDR3 sequence (DNA): TGCGCCAGCAGCTTGGAGGGACAGGGTGAAGCTTTCTTT. Residues: CASSLEGQGEAFF.

This clone was detected a few times. The same CDR3 is also encoded by other DNA sequences in this sample. The chain uses TRBV29-1 and TRBJ1-1, with 7 bases fitting TRBD1. J was trimmed by 4 bases and V by 4 bases; bases with no gene match: 6. Germline lookup yields CDR1 SQVTM and CDR2 ANQGSEA. There are 13 residues in the CDR3. CDR3 sequence reads: CSVGRQGGTEAFF. In nucleotides, the CDR3 is TGCAGCGTTGGACGGCAGGGGGGCACTGAAGCTTTCTTT.